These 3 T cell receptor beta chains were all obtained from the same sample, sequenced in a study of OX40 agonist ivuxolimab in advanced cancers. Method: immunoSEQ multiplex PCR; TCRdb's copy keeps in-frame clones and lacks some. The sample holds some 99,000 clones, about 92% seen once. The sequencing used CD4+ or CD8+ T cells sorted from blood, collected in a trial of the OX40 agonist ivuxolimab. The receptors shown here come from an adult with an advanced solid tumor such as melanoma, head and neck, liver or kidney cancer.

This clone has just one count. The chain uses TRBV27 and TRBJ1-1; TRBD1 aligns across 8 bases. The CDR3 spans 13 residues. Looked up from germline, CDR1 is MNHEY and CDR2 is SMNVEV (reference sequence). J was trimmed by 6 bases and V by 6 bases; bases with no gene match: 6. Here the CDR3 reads CASRMDRDAEAFF. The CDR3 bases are TGTGCCAGCAGGATGGACAGGGACGCTGAAGCTTTCTTT.

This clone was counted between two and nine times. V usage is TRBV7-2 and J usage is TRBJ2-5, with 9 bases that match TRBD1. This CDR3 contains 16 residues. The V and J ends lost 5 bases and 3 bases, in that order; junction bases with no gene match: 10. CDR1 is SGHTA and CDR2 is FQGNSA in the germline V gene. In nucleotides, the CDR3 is TGTGCCAGCAGCGCGACGGGACAGGGTTTCGAAGAGACCCAGTACTTC. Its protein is CASSATGQGFEETQYF.

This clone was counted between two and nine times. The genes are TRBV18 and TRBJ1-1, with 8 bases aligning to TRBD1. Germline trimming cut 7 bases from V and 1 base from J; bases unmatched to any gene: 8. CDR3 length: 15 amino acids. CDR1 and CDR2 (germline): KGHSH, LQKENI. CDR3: CASCGQGAPNTEAFF. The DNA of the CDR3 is TGTGCCAGCTGCGGACAGGGTGCCCCGAACACTGAAGCTTTCTTT.